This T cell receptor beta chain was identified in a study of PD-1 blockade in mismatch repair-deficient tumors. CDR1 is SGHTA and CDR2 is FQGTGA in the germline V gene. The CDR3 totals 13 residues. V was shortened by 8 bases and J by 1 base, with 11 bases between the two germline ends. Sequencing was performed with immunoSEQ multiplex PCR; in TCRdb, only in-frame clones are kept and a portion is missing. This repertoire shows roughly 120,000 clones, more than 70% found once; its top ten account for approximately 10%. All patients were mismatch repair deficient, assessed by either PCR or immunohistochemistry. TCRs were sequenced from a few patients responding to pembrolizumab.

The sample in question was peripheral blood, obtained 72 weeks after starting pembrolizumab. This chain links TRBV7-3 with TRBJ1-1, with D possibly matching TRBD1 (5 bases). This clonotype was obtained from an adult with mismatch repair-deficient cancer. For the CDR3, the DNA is TGTGCCAGCGGATGGGACGGGAACACTGAAGCTTTCTTT. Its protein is CASGWDGNTEAFF.